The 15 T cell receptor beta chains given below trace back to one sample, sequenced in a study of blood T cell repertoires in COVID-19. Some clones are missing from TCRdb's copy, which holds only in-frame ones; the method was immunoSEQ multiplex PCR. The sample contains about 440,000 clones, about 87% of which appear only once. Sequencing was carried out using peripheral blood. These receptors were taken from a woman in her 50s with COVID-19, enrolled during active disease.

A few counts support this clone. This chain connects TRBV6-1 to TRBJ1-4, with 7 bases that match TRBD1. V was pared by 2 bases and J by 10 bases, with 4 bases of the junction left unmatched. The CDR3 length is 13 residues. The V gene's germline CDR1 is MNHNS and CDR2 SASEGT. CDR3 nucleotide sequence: TGTGCCAGCAGTGAATGGGGGACAGTAAAACTGTTTTTT. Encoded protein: CASSEWGTVKLFF.

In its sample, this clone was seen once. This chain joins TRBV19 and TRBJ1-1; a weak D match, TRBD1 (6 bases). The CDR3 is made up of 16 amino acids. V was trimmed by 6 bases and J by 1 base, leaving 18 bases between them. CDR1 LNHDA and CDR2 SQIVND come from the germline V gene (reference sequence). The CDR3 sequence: CASRTYRVNSNTEAFF. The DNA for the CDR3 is TGTGCCAGTAGGACCTACAGGGTTAACTCGAACACTGAAGCTTTCTTT.

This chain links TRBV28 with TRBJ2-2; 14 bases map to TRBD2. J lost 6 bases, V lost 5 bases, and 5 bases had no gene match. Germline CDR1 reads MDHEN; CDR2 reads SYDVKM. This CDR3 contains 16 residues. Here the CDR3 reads CASSDRLAGGPGELFF. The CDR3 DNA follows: TGTGCCAGCAGTGACCGACTAGCGGGGGGGCCCGGGGAGCTGTTTTTT.

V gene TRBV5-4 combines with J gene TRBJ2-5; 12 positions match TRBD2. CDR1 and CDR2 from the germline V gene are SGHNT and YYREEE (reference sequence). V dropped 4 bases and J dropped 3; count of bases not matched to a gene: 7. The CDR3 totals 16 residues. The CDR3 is CASSPSTSGGKETQYF. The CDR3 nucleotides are TGTGCCAGCAGCCCGTCGACTAGCGGGGGAAAAGAGACCCAGTACTTC.

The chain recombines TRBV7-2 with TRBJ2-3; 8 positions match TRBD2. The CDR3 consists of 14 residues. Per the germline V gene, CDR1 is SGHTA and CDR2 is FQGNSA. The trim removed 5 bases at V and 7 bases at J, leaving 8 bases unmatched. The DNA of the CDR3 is TGTGCCAGCAGCCCTCCGGGGGGGGCTTATACGCAGTATTTT. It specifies CASSPPGGAYTQYF.

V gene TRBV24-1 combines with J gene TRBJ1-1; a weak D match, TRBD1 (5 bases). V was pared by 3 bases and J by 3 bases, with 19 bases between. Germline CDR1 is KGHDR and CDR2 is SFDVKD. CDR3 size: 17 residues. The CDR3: CATSDPWGLTADTEAFF. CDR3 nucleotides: TGTGCCACCAGTGATCCCTGGGGCCTCACGGCGGACACTGAAGCTTTCTTT.

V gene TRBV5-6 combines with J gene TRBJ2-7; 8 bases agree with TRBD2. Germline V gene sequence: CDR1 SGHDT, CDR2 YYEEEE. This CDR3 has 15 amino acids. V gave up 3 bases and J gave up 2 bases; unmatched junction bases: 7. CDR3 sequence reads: CASSYGTSGPYEQYF. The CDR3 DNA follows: TGTGCCAGCAGCTACGGGACTAGTGGCCCCTACGAGCAGTACTTC.

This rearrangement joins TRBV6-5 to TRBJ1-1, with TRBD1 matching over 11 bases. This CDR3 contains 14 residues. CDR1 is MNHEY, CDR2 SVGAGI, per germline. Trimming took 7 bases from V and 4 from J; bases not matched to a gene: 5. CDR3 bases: TGTGCCAGCACTGGACAGGGGGCCGGCACTGAAGCTTTCTTT. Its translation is CASTGQGAGTEAFF.

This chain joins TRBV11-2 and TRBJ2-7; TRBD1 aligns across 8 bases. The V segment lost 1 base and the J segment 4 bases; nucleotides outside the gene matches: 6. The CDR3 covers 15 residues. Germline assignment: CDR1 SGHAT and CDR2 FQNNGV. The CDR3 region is CASSLGTGRSYEQYF. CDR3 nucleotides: TGTGCCAGCAGCTTAGGGACAGGGAGAAGTTACGAGCAGTACTTC.

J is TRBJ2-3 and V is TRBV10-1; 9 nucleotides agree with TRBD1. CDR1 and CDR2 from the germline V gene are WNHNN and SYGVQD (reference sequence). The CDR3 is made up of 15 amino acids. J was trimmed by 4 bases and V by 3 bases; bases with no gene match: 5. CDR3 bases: TGCGCCAGCAGTGAAACCGGGACAGGGCCAGATACGCAGTATTTT. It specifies CASSETGTGPDTQYF.

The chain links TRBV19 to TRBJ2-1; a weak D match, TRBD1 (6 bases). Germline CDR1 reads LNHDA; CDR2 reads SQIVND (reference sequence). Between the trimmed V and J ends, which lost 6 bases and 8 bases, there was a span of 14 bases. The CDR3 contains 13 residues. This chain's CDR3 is CASSRQVEDEQFF. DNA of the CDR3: TGTGCCAGTAGCCGACAGGTAGAGGATGAGCAGTTCTTC.

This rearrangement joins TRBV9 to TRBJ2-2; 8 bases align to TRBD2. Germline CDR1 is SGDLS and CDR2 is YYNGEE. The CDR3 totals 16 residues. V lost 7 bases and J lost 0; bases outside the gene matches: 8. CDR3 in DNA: TGTGCCAGCGCGGCTAGCGGGTTCGCGAACACCGGGGAGCTGTTTTTT. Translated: CASAASGFANTGELFF.

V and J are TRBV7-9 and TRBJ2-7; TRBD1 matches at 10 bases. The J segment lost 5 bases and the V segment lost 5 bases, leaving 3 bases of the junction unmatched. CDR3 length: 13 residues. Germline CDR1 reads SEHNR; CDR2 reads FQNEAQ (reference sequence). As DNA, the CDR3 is TGTGCCAGCAGCCTGACAGGGGGCGACGAGCAGTACTTC. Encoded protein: CASSLTGGDEQYF.

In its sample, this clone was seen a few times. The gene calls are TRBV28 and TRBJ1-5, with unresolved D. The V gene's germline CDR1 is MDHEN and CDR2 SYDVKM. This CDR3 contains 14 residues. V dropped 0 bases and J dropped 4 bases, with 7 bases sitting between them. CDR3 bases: TGTGCCAGCAGTTTATGGACGGGTAATCAGCCCCAGCATTTT. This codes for CASSLWTGNQPQHF.

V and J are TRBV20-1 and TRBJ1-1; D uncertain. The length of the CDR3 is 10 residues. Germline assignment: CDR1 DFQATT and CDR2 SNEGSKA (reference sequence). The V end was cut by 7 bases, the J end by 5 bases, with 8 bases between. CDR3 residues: CSVYSTEAFF. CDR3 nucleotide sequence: TGCAGTGTCTATAGTACTGAAGCTTTCTTT.